This T cell receptor beta chain was found in a study of T cells after somatic rescue of genetic block. V dropped 4 bases and J dropped 2 bases, with 14 bases sitting between them. The CDR3 spans 15 residues. CDR1 MGHDK and CDR2 SYGVNS come from the germline V gene. Sequenced by immunoSEQ multiplex PCR; TCRdb stores in-frame clones only, minus some. The sample carries some 15,000 clones, 70% to 80% recorded once. The specimen sequenced was peripheral blood mononuclear cells (PBMCs). The sequence came from a boy between 10 and 17 years old. This chain joins TRBV25-1 and TRBJ1-2; the D is unclear. In DNA, the CDR3 is TGTGCCAGCAGTGCCGGTCGGGTCTTAAACTATGGCTACACCTTC. As protein: CASSAGRVLNYGYTF.